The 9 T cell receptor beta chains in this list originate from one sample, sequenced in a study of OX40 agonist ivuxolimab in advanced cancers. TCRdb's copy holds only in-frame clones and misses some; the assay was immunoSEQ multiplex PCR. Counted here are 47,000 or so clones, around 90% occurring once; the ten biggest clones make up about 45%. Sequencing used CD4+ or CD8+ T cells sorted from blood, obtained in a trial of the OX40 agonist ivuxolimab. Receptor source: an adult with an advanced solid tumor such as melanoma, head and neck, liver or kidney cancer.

The CDR3: CSFPRGYEQFF. In DNA form, the CDR3 reads TGCAGTTTTCCCAGGGGGTATGAGCAGTTCTTC. The rearrangement joins TRBV20-1 to TRBJ2-1, with 7 nucleotides matching TRBD1. The germline V gene encodes CDR1 DFQATT and CDR2 SNEGSKA (reference sequence). The CDR3 is 11 residues long. Germline trimming cut 8 bases from V and 8 bases from J; bases unmatched to any gene: 6.

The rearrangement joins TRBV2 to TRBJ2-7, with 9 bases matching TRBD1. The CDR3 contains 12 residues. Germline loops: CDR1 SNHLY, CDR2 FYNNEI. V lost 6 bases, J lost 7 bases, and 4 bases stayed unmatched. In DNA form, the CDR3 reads TGTGCCAGCAGGGCCGGGACAGGGGAGCAGTACTTC. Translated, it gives CASRAGTGEQYF.

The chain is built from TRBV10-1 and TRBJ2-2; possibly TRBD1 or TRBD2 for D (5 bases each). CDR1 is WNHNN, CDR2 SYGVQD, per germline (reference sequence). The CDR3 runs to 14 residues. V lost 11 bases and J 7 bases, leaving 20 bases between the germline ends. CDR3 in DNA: TGCGCCTGGGTGGGACGCGATCGGGTCGGGGAGCTGTTTTTT. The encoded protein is CAWVGRDRVGELFF.

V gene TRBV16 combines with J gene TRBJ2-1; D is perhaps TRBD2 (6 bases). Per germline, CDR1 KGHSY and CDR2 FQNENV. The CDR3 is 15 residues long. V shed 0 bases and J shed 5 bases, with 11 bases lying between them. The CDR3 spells CASSQSTSGDNEQFF. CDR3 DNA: TGTGCCAGCAGCCAATCGACTAGTGGGGACAATGAGCAGTTCTTC.

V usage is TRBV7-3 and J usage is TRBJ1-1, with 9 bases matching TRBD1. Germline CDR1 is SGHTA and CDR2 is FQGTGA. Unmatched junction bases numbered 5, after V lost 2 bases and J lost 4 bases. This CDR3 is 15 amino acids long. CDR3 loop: CASSLGGTGLTEAFF. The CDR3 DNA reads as TGTGCCAGCAGCTTAGGAGGGACAGGGCTCACTGAAGCTTTCTTT.

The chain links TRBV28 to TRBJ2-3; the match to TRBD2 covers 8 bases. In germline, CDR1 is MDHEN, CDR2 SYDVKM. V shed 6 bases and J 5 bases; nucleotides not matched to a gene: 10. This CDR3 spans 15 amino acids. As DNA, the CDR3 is TGTGCCAGCAGACAGGGACTAGGGGTCGGAGATACGCAGTATTTT. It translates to CASRQGLGVGDTQYF.

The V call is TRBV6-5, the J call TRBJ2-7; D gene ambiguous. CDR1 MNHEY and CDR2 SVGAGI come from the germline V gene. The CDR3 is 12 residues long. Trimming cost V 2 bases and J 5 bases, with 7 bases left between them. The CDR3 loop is CASSYAGDEQYF. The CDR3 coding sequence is TGTGCCAGCAGTTACGCTGGGGACGAGCAGTACTTC.

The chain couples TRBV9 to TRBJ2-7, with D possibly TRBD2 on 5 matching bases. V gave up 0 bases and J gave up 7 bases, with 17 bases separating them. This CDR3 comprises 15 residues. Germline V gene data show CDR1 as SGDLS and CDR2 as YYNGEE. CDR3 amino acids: CASSVEAGQLGEQYF. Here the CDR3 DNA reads TGTGCCAGCAGCGTAGAGGCGGGCCAATTGGGGGAGCAGTACTTC.

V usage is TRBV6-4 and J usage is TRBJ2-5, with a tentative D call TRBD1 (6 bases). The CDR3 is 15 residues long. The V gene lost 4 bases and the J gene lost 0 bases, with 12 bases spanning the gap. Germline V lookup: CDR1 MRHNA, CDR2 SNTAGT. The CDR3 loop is CASSGTGRYQETQYF. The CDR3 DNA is TGTGCCAGCAGTGGTACAGGGCGGTACCAAGAGACCCAGTACTTC.